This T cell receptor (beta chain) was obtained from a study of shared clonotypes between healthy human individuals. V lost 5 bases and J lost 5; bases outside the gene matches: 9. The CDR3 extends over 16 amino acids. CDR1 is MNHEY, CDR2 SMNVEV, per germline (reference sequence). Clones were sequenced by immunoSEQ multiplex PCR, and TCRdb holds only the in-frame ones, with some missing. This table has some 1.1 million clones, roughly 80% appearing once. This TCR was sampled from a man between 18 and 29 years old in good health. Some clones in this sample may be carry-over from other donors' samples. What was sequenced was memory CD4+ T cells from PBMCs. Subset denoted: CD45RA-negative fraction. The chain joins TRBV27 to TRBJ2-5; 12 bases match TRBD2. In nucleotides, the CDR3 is TGTGCCAGCAGTAACGAACTAGCGGGAGGAGTGGAGACCCAGTACTTC. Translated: CASSNELAGGVETQYF.